The clone carrying this TCR beta chain was found a few times. A much larger clone sits a single nucleotide away, making a read error possible. This CDR3 region has 13 residues. The germline gives CDR1 SNHLY, CDR2 FYNNEI. Trimming removed 0 bases from V and 6 bases from J, with 6 bases in between. The entry originates in a study of regulatory T cells in long-lasting Graves disease. Time point here: persistent/refractory GD, antithyroid drugs over 5 years with positive TRAb. From RNA extracted from PBMCs, the TCR library was made. iRepertoire HTBI primers and Arm-PCR of CDR3 regions built TCR beta libraries. Authors' methods: Among the samples, 60 to 75 TRBV and 14 TRBJ segments were identified. TCRdb processed the multiplex PCR reads anew with MiXCR; each CDR3 protein has one entry. TCRdb's processing, not the authors' own work, is the source of the V and J calls. The sample lists some 330,000 distinct CDR3 sequences, more than 20% occurring once.

The chain is built from TRBV2 and TRBJ1-5; D not certain. This specimen consisted of peripheral blood mononuclear cells (PBMCs), obtained when the disease was refractory, from a patient treated with antithyroid drugs. This TCR derives from a woman between 40 and 55 years old with Graves disease. The CDR3 DNA is TGTGCCAGCAGTGAAGCAGTGGGTCAGCCCCAGCATTTT. Translated, it gives CASSEAVGQPQHF. The full variable domain, rest sourced from reference TRBV2 and TRBJ1-5, is EPEVTQTPSHQVTQMGQEVILRCVPISNHLYFYWYRQILGQKVEFLVSFYNNEISEKSEIFDDQFSVERPDGSNFTLKIRSTKLEDSAMYFCASSEAVGQPQHFGDGTRLSIL.